The 2 T cell receptor beta chains listed next were all sequenced from one sample in a study of T cells in Graves' hyperthyroidism and ophthalmopathy. From RNA transcripts, TCR beta CDR3 regions were amplified. HTBI primers drove first-round RT-PCR of the TCR CDR3. TCRdb reanalysed the multiplex PCR reads using MiXCR and keeps one entry per CDR3 protein. The table includes over 700,000 distinct CDR3 sequences, approximately 18% detected once. Specimen: blood. The receptors come from a woman aged 50 to 60 with Graves' hyperthyroidism that later progressed to Graves' ophthalmopathy.

This clonotype was detected only once. Being one base from a much bigger clone, this may be a read error. The chain is built from TRBV6-5 and TRBJ2-2, with D hard to call. Germline V lookup: CDR1 MNHEY, CDR2 SVGAGI. The ends were cut back, 2 bases at V and 12 bases at J, with 10 bases in the middle. CDR3 length: 12 residues. CDR3 DNA sequence: TGTGCCAGCAGTTACCACGTTGGGAAGCTGTTTTTT. Its translation: CASSYHVGKLFF.

This chain joins TRBV20-1 and TRBJ2-2; D may be TRBD2 (6 bases). The germline V gene has CDR1 DFQATT and CDR2 SNEGSKA (reference sequence). The CDR3 consists of 16 residues. Trimming left V 1 base short and J 3 bases short, with 15 bases between. CDR3 residues: CSARGWGGGYTGELFF. The CDR3 nucleotides are TGCAGTGCTAGAGGATGGGGCGGAGGGTACACCGGGGAGCTGTTTTTT.